The 20 T cell receptor beta chains given below trace back to one sample, sequenced in a study of blood T cells in healthy people across ages. Alongside a J-beta primer mix, a sample-barcoded 5' primer served in a second PCR lasting roughly 7 to 11 cycles. Each CDR3 protein gets one entry after TCRdb re-called the 5' RACE reads with MiXCR. Of 850,000 to 1,000,000 distinct CDR3 sequences detected, roughly 48% appear once; the ten largest clones hold around 15%. Input material: blood. The receptor source for this set is a man aged 30 to 45 in good health.

The chain recombines TRBV9 with TRBJ1-2, with 8 bases lining up with TRBD1. V lost 3 bases to trimming and J lost 9 bases; unmatched junction nucleotides: 16. The CDR3 is made up of 16 amino acids. Germline assignment: CDR1 SGDLS and CDR2 YYNGEE. The chain's CDR3 is CASSANPPFRGQSYTF. The CDR3 bases are TGTGCCAGCAGCGCCAATCCTCCTTTCAGGGGGCAAAGCTACACCTTC.

Regarding this clonotype: A junction end diverges from the germline sequence, so it may reflect a read error. The chain uses TRBV20-1 and TRBJ2-7; 7 bases are shared with TRBD2. CDR1 DFQATT and CDR2 SNEGSKA come from the germline V gene (reference sequence). The CDR3 has 16 residues. The CDR3 region is CNARDLAALNSYEQYF. Written as DNA, the CDR3 is TGCAATGCTAGGGATCTAGCGGCCCTAAACTCCTACGAGCAGTACTTC.

This clonotype was seen a handful of times. CDR3: CASSPGQAGNEQFF. The CDR3 region has the DNA TGTGCCAGCTCACCGGGGCAGGCTGGCAATGAGCAGTTCTTC. The chain uses TRBV18 and TRBJ2-1; tentatively, D is TRBD1 (5 bases). The CDR3 runs 14 residues. CDR1 is KGHSH and CDR2 is LQKENI in the germline V gene. V gave up 3 bases and J gave up 6 bases, with 12 bases separating them.

This sequence joins TRBV6-1 and TRBJ2-1; TRBD2 aligns across 9 bases. This CDR3 region has 14 residues. Trimming at V came to 2 bases and at J to 7 bases, leaving 3 bases not matched to a gene. Germline CDR1 MNHNS, CDR2 SASEGT. CDR3 residues: CASSENLAGNEQFF. The CDR3 coding sequence is TGTGCCAGCAGTGAAAATCTAGCGGGGAATGAGCAGTTCTTC.

V gene TRBV5-1 combines with J gene TRBJ2-4, with D unclear. V was clipped by 1 base and J by 5 bases, with 7 bases between them. Germline V gene sequence: CDR1 SGHRS, CDR2 YFSETQ. This CDR3 is built from 13 residues. In DNA form, the CDR3 reads TGCGCCAGCAGCTTGAGGGAACAAAACATTCAGTACTTC. Translated, it gives CASSLREQNIQYF. Full variable domain (outside the CDR3, taken from reference TRBV5-1 and TRBJ2-4): KAGVTQTPRYLIKTRGQQVTLSCSPISGHRSVSWYQQTPGQGLQFLFEYFSETQRNKGNFPGRFSGRQFSNSRSEMNVSTLELGDSALYLCASSLREQNIQYFGAGTRLSVL.

V is TRBV4-2 and J is TRBJ2-1; the D call may be TRBD1 or TRBD2 (5 bases each). Germline CDR1 is LGHNA and CDR2 is YNFKEQ. The CDR3 contains 16 residues. V was shortened by 4 bases and J by 6 bases, with 19 bases between the two germline ends. The DNA of the CDR3 is TGTGCCAGCAGCCCGGGAATTGGGGGTGCCGGCAATGAGCAGTTCTTC. Translating it yields CASSPGIGGAGNEQFF.

This clonotype was seen repeatedly, ten times or more. This clone may be a read error of a much larger clone one base away. The V gene is TRBV5-1, the J gene TRBJ2-5; 11 bases agree with TRBD2. V gave up 4 bases and J gave up 11 bases; unmatched junction bases: 10. CDR3 length: 14 amino acids. CDR1 and CDR2 from the germline V gene are SGHRS and YFSETQ. The CDR3 nucleotides read TGCGCCAGCAGCCCGACTAGCGGGAACAATGAGCAGTACTTC. This translates into CASSPTSGNNEQYF.

This clonotype has just a few counts. The chain joins TRBV6-5 to TRBJ2-7; the match to TRBD2 covers 10 bases. The DNA end favors TRBJ2-5, so the J call may be wrong. The V gene's germline CDR1 is MNHEY and CDR2 SVGAGI. CDR3 length equals 16 residues. CDR3 coding DNA: TGTGCCAGCAGTTACTCTAGCGGGGGGAGTGTCGAGACCCAGTACTTC. It codes for CASSYSSGGSVETQYF.

This clonotype was observed a single time. V and J are TRBV27 and TRBJ2-5; 10 bases align to TRBD1. Near its end, the DNA agrees better with TRBJ2-7, so the J call may be wrong. CDR3 length: 15 amino acids. Germline loops: CDR1 MNHEY, CDR2 SMNVEV (reference sequence). Written as DNA, the CDR3 is TGTGCCAGCAGTACGTCAGGGACAGGGGTCCACGAGCAGTACTTC. Translated, it gives CASSTSGTGVHEQYF.

This clonotype was observed a handful of times. The rearrangement links TRBV27 to TRBJ2-6; D gene ambiguous. CDR1 is MNHEY, CDR2 SMNVEV, per germline (reference sequence). V was shortened by 6 bases and J by 2 bases, with 8 bases between the two germline ends. This CDR3 has 14 amino acids. The CDR3 DNA reads TGTGCCAGCAGCTTACAGACTGGGGCCAACGTCCTGACTTTC. It encodes CASSLQTGANVLTF. Supplemented by reference TRBV27 and TRBJ2-6, the full variable domain reads EAQVTQNPRYLITVTGKKLTVTCSQNMNHEYMSWYRQDPGLGLRQIYYSMNVEVTDKGDVPEGYKVSRKEKRNFPLILESPSPNQTSLYFCASSLQTGANVLTFGAGSRLTVL.

The chain recombines TRBV7-3 with TRBJ1-2, with 7 bases identical to TRBD1. The CDR3 totals 15 residues. V shed 4 bases, J shed 8 bases, and the junction held 13 bases outside the gene matches. The germline gives CDR1 SGHTA, CDR2 FQGTGA. The CDR3: CASSSTGARTEGYTF. CDR3 coding DNA: TGTGCCAGCAGCTCCACAGGGGCCAGGACGGAAGGCTACACCTTC.

J is TRBJ2-1 and V is TRBV9; 8 nucleotides agree with TRBD2. The CDR3 is made up of 17 amino acids. The V and J ends lost 0 bases and 4 bases, in that order; junction bases with no gene match: 9. Germline loops: CDR1 SGDLS, CDR2 YYNGEE. The CDR3 DNA follows: TGTGCCAGCAGCGTAGCCGTCAGGGCGGGGGGTTACAATGAGCAGTTCTTC. Translating gives CASSVAVRAGGYNEQFF.

The gene calls are TRBV2 and TRBJ2-3; 7 positions agree with TRBD2. The CDR3 contains 16 residues. Per the germline V gene, CDR1 is SNHLY and CDR2 is FYNNEI. V was clipped by 4 bases and J by 3 bases; unmatched bases: 10. Written as DNA, the CDR3 is TGTGCCAGCAGTGGATCTAGCGCGCGGGGGACAGATACGCAGTATTTT. Translation: CASSGSSARGTDTQYF.

J is TRBJ2-1 and V is TRBV12-3 or TRBV12-4, with TRBD1 matching 11 bases. The ends lost 6 bases at V and 9 bases at J; junction bases unmatched: 7. This CDR3 spans 14 amino acids. The CDR3 here is CASRGRTGGGEQFF. The CDR3 DNA is TGTGCCAGCAGGGGCAGGACAGGGGGCGGTGAGCAGTTCTTC.

This clonotype was picked up many times. The rearrangement uses TRBV20-1 and TRBJ2-7, with D possibly being TRBD1 or TRBD2 (5 bases each). Trimming removed 3 bases from V and 7 bases from J, with 28 bases in between. Per germline, CDR1 DFQATT and CDR2 SNEGSKA (reference sequence). The CDR3 is 17 amino acids. DNA of the CDR3: TGCAGTGCTAGTTTTAGGGTACCGGGGACCCTAATGGGGGAGCAGTACTTC. This encodes CSASFRVPGTLMGEQYF.

This clonotype was found a few times. The chain joins TRBV23-1 to TRBJ2-5, with D maybe TRBD1 (7 bases). TRBV23-1 is designated an ORF whose function remains uncertain. The CDR3 is made up of 18 amino acids. V lost 9 bases to trimming and J lost 3 bases, with 29 bases between them. CDR3 in DNA: TGCGCCAGGGCGTTTTGTCGAGACAGGGAGACGGGGGAAGAGACCCAGTACTTC. This gives the protein CARAFCRDRETGEETQYF.

The chain uses TRBV11-3 and TRBJ2-4; 10 nucleotides agree with TRBD1. With 5 bases clipped from V and 4 bases from J, the junction kept 2 bases outside the gene matches. CDR1 is SGHNT and CDR2 is YENEEA in the germline V gene. The CDR3 sequence is 14 residues long. CDR3 loop: CASSRQGAKNIQYF. The CDR3 DNA sequence: TGTGCCAGCAGCCGACAGGGGGCAAAAAACATTCAGTACTTC.

V and J are TRBV6-6 and TRBJ1-6; D not certain. V dropped 7 bases and J dropped 7 bases, with 14 bases sitting between them. Germline V gene lookup returns CDR1 MNHNY and CDR2 SVGAGI (reference sequence). This CDR3 comprises 14 residues. CDR3 bases: TGTGCCAGCACCATATCACAAGGAAATTCACCCCTCCACTTT. It codes for CASTISQGNSPLHF.

This clonotype was observed a handful of times. V and J are TRBV6-5 and TRBJ2-4; 8 bases are a match to TRBD1. Germline V gives CDR1 MNHEY, CDR2 SVGAGI. This CDR3 contains 17 residues. The V gene end was trimmed by 0 bases and the J gene end by 0 bases; junction bases not matched to a gene: 4. The CDR3 sequence is CASSYSSRGLAKNIQYF. Written as DNA, the CDR3 is TGTGCCAGCAGTTACTCGAGCAGGGGGCTAGCCAAAAACATTCAGTACTTC.

The chain employs TRBV6-2 or TRBV6-3 and TRBJ2-7, with 9 bases identical to TRBD1. Unmatched junction bases numbered 13, after V lost 4 bases and J lost 6 bases. Germline V gene data show CDR1 as MNHEY and CDR2 as SVGEGT. CDR3 size: 16 residues. CDR3 nucleotide sequence: TGTGCCAGCAGTTCCGGGACAGGGTGGGACCTTGGCGAGCAGTACTTC. As protein: CASSSGTGWDLGEQYF.